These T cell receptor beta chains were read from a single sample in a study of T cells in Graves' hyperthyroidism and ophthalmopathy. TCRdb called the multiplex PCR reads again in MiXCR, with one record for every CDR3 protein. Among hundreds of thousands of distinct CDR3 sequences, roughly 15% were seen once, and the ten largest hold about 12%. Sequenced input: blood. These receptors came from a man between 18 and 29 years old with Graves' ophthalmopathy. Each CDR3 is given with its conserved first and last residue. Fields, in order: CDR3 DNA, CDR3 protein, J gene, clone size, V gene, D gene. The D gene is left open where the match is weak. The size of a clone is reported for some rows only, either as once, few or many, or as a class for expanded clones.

DNA: TGTGCCAGCAGTCACCAAGGGGCGAACTCCTACAATGAGCAGTTCTTC; CDR3: CASSHQGANSYNEQFF; J: TRBJ2-1; size: many; V: TRBV12-3/TRBV12-4; D: NA
DNA: TGTGCCAGCAGAACCGGGACAGCTGACACTGAAGCTTTCTTT; CDR3: CASRTGTADTEAFF; J: TRBJ1-1; size: few; V: TRBV6-2/TRBV6-3; D: TRBD1
DNA: TGCGCCAGCAGCCAAGATTCCCTGGATCGCACTGAAGCTTTCTTT; CDR3: CASSQDSLDRTEAFF; J: TRBJ1-1; size: NA; V: TRBV4-1; D: NA
DNA: TGCAGTGCCCGACAGGGGATGTGGACTGAAGCTTTCTTT; CDR3: CSARQGMWTEAFF; J: TRBJ1-1; size: many; V: TRBV20-1; D: TRBD1
DNA: TGCGCCAGCAGCTTGGGCGGGTCTCTAAGCACAGATACGCAGTATTTT; CDR3: CASSLGGSLSTDTQYF; J: TRBJ2-3; size: many; V: TRBV5-1; D: NA
DNA: TGTGCCAGCAGTTATATGGACAGGAGAAACACTGAAGCTTTCTTT; CDR3: CASSYMDRRNTEAFF; J: TRBJ1-1; size: few; V: TRBV6-1; D: TRBD1
DNA: TGTGCCAGCAGTTACGGGAAAGCTACGAACAATCAGCCCCAGCATTTT; CDR3: CASSYGKATNNQPQHF; J: TRBJ1-5; size: NA; V: TRBV6-2/TRBV6-3; D: NA
DNA: TGCGCCAGCAGCCAAGATCCGTCAGTCTCAGATACGCAGTATTTT; CDR3: CASSQDPSVSDTQYF; J: TRBJ2-3; size: NA; V: TRBV4-1; D: NA
DNA: TGCGCCAGCAGCAGCCGGAAGGATAAGTACTTC; CDR3: CASSSRKDKYF; J: TRBJ2-5; size: NA; V: TRBV4-1; D: NA
DNA: TGTGCCAGCAGATCGGGACAGTTTAGTTATGGCTACACCTTC; CDR3: CASRSGQFSYGYTF; J: TRBJ1-2; size: few; V: TRBV27; D: TRBD1
DNA: TGTGCCAGCAGTGAAGCCTATTTTTCTGGAAACACCATATATTTT; CDR3: CASSEAYFSGNTIYF; J: TRBJ1-3; size: few; V: TRBV6-1; D: NA
DNA: TGTGCCAGCAGCTTGGGGGGGACTAGCGGGGACCGGGGCTACGAGCAGTACTTC; CDR3: CASSLGGTSGDRGYEQYF; J: TRBJ2-7; size: few; V: TRBV5-4; D: TRBD2
DNA: TGTGCCAGCACCCCGCTGGGAGCGGGGGGGCAGAGAACGCAGTATTTT; CDR3: CASTPLGAGGQRTQYF; J: TRBJ2-3; size: NA; V: TRBV6-1; D: TRBD2
DNA: TGTGCCGGGACCCCACCATACACAGATACGCAGTATTTT; CDR3: CAGTPPYTDTQYF; J: TRBJ2-3; size: many; V: TRBV30; D: NA
DNA: TGTGCCAGCAGGGAGGACGAAACCTACGAGCAGTACTTC; CDR3: CASREDETYEQYF; J: TRBJ2-7; size: NA; V: TRBV6-1; D: NA
DNA: TGTGCCAGCAGTGAGAAACGGGGACCCTACGAGCAGTACTTC; CDR3: CASSEKRGPYEQYF; J: TRBJ2-7; size: NA; V: TRBV10-3; D: NA
DNA: TGCAGTGCCCTAGGTCCGGAGATGGGGACCCAGTACTTC; CDR3: CSALGPEMGTQYF; J: TRBJ2-5; size: many; V: TRBV20-1; D: NA
DNA: TGTGCCACCAGCAGAGATATGGGTTCCCGGGAGCTGTTTTTT; CDR3: CATSRDMGSRELFF; J: TRBJ2-2; size: few; V: TRBV15; D: NA
DNA: TGCGCCAGCAGCTTGTCTCCGGGACAGAAAAACATTCAGTACTTC; CDR3: CASSLSPGQKNIQYF; J: TRBJ2-4; size: NA; V: TRBV5-1; D: TRBD1
DNA: TGCGCCAGCAGCCCGGAACCAACTAGCGGCAGCTCCTACAATGAGCAGTTCTTC; CDR3: CASSPEPTSGSSYNEQFF; J: TRBJ2-1; size: few; V: TRBV5-1; D: TRBD2
DNA: TGTGCCAGCGGCTTCAAAGGGGGAAACACCATATATTTT; CDR3: CASGFKGGNTIYF; J: TRBJ1-3; size: few; V: TRBV11-2; D: NA
DNA: TGTGCCAGCAGCCCCCGTTTAGGCGGCACTGAAGCTTTCTTT; CDR3: CASSPRLGGTEAFF; J: TRBJ1-1; size: many; V: TRBV7-6; D: NA
DNA: TGTGCCAGCAGTGAAATGTCGAACACCGGGGAGCTGTTTTTT; CDR3: CASSEMSNTGELFF; J: TRBJ2-2; size: many; V: TRBV2; D: NA
DNA: TGCAGTGCTAGGGCTGTACAGGGGCTAGGATACGAGCAGTACTTC; CDR3: CSARAVQGLGYEQYF; J: TRBJ2-7; size: many; V: TRBV20-1; D: TRBD1
DNA: TGTGCCAGCAGCTTGCGTGTGGGGGTGAACACTGAAGCTTTCTTT; CDR3: CASSLRVGVNTEAFF; J: TRBJ1-1; size: many; V: TRBV7-9; D: NA
DNA: TGTGCCAGCAGTCAAACAAGGGATTCACCCCTCCACTTT; CDR3: CASSQTRDSPLHF; J: TRBJ1-6; size: many; V: TRBV3-1; D: NA
DNA: TGTGCCAGCAGCTACCAGGACGGGGGGGCCCAGTACTTC; CDR3: CASSYQDGGAQYF; J: TRBJ2-5; size: few; V: TRBV5-4; D: TRBD2
DNA: TGTGCCAGCAGCATACTAGGGGGCACTGAAGCTTTCTTT; CDR3: CASSILGGTEAFF; J: TRBJ1-1; size: many; V: TRBV13; D: NA
DNA: TGTGCCACCAGCAGAGATCAGGGAGGCAATCAGCCCCAGCATTTT; CDR3: CATSRDQGGNQPQHF; J: TRBJ1-5; size: NA; V: TRBV15; D: NA
DNA: TGCGCCAGCAGCTTGGCGGCGTCCACCAGGGGCGACCTCACCTACGAGCAGTACTTC; CDR3: CASSLAASTRGDLTYEQYF; J: TRBJ2-7; size: many; V: TRBV5-1; D: NA
DNA: TGTGCCAGCAGTTACTGGGCGACAGGGAAAGATACGCAGTATTTT; CDR3: CASSYWATGKDTQYF; J: TRBJ2-3; size: many; V: TRBV6-6; D: TRBD1
DNA: TGTGCCAGCAGGGATAGGCGGGGCCCCACCGGGGAGCTGTTTTTT; CDR3: CASRDRRGPTGELFF; J: TRBJ2-2; size: few; V: TRBV7-8; D: NA
DNA: TGCGCCAGCAGCTCCCGGGGGGGGAACACTGAAGCTTTCTTT; CDR3: CASSSRGGNTEAFF; J: TRBJ1-1; size: few; V: TRBV5-1; D: NA
DNA: TGTGCCACCAGCACTGGGACGTTCTCTGGAAACACCATATATTTT; CDR3: CATSTGTFSGNTIYF; J: TRBJ1-3; size: few; V: TRBV15; D: NA
DNA: TGCGCCAGCAGCTTGGCGTGGCGAACTGAAGCTTTCTTT; CDR3: CASSLAWRTEAFF; J: TRBJ1-1; size: NA; V: TRBV5-1; D: NA
DNA: TGTGCCAGCTCCGCTTCGGCGAACACCGGGGAGCTGTTTTTT; CDR3: CASSASANTGELFF; J: TRBJ2-2; size: few; V: TRBV6-1; D: NA
DNA: TGTGCCAGCAGCCCGGGACTAGCCTATGAGCAGTTCTTC; CDR3: CASSPGLAYEQFF; J: TRBJ2-1; size: many; V: TRBV7-2; D: TRBD2
DNA: TGTGCCAGCAGTTACTCGCACAGGGAAAAACTGTTTTTT; CDR3: CASSYSHREKLFF; J: TRBJ1-4; size: few; V: TRBV6-5; D: NA
DNA: TGTGCCAGCAGCTTAAGGATGGGCGGGGTGATTTACAATGAGCAGTTCTTC; CDR3: CASSLRMGGVIYNEQFF; J: TRBJ2-1; size: many; V: TRBV7-2; D: NA
DNA: TGTGCTAGTGGTTTGGTCCGGGCCTGGGGCGAGCAGTACTTC; CDR3: CASGLVRAWGEQYF; J: TRBJ2-7; size: NA; V: TRBV12-5; D: NA
DNA: TGTGCCAGCAGCTCATCCGGGACGGTTAGCACCGGGGAGCTGTTTTTT; CDR3: CASSSSGTVSTGELFF; J: TRBJ2-2; size: once; V: TRBV14; D: NA
DNA: TGTGCCAGCAGCTTAGTTACGGGGGCAGACTATGGCTACACCTTC; CDR3: CASSLVTGADYGYTF; J: TRBJ1-2; size: many; V: TRBV7-9; D: NA
DNA: TGCGCCAGCAGCCCAGGGACCTCGGGGGAGCAGTACTTC; CDR3: CASSPGTSGEQYF; J: TRBJ2-7; size: many; V: TRBV5-1; D: NA
DNA: TGTGCCAGCAGCTTAGGCGGGGGGCTCGACGAGCAGTACTTC; CDR3: CASSLGGGLDEQYF; J: TRBJ2-7; size: many; V: TRBV7-2; D: TRBD2
DNA: TGCGCCAGCAGCTTGGGGGGGGGTCCTGGCAATCAGCCCCAGCATTTT; CDR3: CASSLGGGPGNQPQHF; J: TRBJ1-5; size: NA; V: TRBV5-1; D: NA
DNA: TGTGCCAGCAGCACCGAGCGGACTACCTCCCTCCCCTACGAGCAGTACTTC; CDR3: CASSTERTTSLPYEQYF; J: TRBJ2-7; size: few; V: TRBV7-9; D: NA
DNA: TGCGCCAGCAGCCAAGCTGGTATGTCCCAAGAGACCCAGTACTTC; CDR3: CASSQAGMSQETQYF; J: TRBJ2-5; size: few; V: TRBV4-1; D: NA
DNA: TGCAGTGCTAGAGTCGTCCGGGGCCAACGACGCACAGATACGCAGTATTTT; CDR3: CSARVVRGQRRTDTQYF; J: TRBJ2-3; size: many; V: TRBV20-1; D: NA
DNA: TGTGCCAGCAGCTCCAGACAGATAGACGAGCAGTACTTC; CDR3: CASSSRQIDEQYF; J: TRBJ2-7; size: many; V: TRBV7-9; D: NA
DNA: TGTGCCAGCAGCTTACGGGACAGTGGTTTTGGTGGCTACACCTTC; CDR3: CASSLRDSGFGGYTF; J: TRBJ1-2; size: many; V: TRBV7-9; D: TRBD1
DNA: TGTGCCAGCAGGGAAGGACTAGCGACGAACGAGCAGTACTTC; CDR3: CASREGLATNEQYF; J: TRBJ2-7; size: many; V: TRBV3-1; D: TRBD2
DNA: TGCAGTGCTAGAGTTCCTAGCAGCAGCGTTGGAGAGCAGTTCTTC; CDR3: CSARVPSSSVGEQFF; J: TRBJ2-1; size: many; V: TRBV20-1; D: NA
DNA: TGTGCCAGCAGTTTACAGCTCTACACTGAAGCTTTCTTT; CDR3: CASSLQLYTEAFF; J: TRBJ1-1; size: NA; V: TRBV12-3/TRBV12-4; D: NA
DNA: TGCTCAGGGGGCGATGGGGAGACCCAGTACTTC; CDR3: CSGGDGETQYF; J: TRBJ2-5; size: many; V: TRBV11-1; D: TRBD1
DNA: TGTGCCAGCAGTAAAGGGGGGTATGAAGCTTTCTTT; CDR3: CASSKGGYEAFF; J: TRBJ1-1; size: many; V: TRBV2; D: NA